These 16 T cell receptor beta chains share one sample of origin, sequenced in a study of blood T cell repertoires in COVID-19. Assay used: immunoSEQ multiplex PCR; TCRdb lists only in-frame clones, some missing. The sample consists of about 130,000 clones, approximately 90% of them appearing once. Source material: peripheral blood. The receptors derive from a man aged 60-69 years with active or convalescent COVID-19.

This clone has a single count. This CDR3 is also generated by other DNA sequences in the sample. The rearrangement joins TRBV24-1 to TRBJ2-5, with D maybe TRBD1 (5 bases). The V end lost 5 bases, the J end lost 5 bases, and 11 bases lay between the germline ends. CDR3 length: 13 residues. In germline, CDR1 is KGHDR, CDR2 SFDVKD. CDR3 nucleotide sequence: TGTGCCACCAGTGGTGCAGGGCGGGAGACCCAGTACTTC. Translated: CATSGAGRETQYF.

DNA for the CDR3: TGTGCCAGCAGCGCCCGGGGGGCAGAGAATTCACCCCTCCACTTT. This encodes CASSARGAENSPLHF. The chain is built from TRBV9 and TRBJ1-6; perhaps TRBD1 as D (6 bases). This CDR3 contains 15 residues. Per germline, CDR1 SGDLS and CDR2 YYNGEE. V dropped 3 bases and J dropped 7 bases, with 14 bases sitting between them.

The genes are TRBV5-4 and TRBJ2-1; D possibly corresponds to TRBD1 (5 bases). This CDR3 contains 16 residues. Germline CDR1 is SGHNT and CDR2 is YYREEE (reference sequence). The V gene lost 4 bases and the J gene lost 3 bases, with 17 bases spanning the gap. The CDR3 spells CASSGADRRYYNEQFF. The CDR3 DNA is TGTGCCAGCAGCGGGGCCGACCGACGATACTACAATGAGCAGTTCTTC.

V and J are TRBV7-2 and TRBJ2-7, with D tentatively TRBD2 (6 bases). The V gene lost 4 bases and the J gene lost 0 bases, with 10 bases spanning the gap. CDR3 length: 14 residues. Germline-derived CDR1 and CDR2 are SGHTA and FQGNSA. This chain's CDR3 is CASSSSENSYEQYF. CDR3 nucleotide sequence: TGTGCCAGCAGCTCTAGCGAAAACTCCTACGAGCAGTACTTC. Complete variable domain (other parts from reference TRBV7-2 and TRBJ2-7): GAGVSQSPSNKVTEKGKDVELRCDPISGHTALYWYRQSLGQGLEFLIYFQGNSAPDKSGLPSDRFSAERTGGSVSTLTIQRTQQEDSAVYLCASSSSENSYEQYFGPGTRLTVT.

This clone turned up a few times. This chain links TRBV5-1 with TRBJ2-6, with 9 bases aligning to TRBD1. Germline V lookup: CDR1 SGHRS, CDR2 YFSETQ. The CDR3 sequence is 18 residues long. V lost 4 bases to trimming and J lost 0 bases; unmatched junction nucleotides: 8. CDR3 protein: CASSLRTGALSGANVLTF. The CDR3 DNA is TGCGCCAGCAGCCTAAGGACAGGGGCCCTCTCTGGGGCCAACGTCCTGACTTTC. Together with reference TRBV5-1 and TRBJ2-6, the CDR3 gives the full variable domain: KAGVTQTPRYLIKTRGQQVTLSCSPISGHRSVSWYQQTPGQGLQFLFEYFSETQRNKGNFPGRFSGRQFSNSRSEMNVSTLELGDSALYLCASSLRTGALSGANVLTFGAGSRLTVL.

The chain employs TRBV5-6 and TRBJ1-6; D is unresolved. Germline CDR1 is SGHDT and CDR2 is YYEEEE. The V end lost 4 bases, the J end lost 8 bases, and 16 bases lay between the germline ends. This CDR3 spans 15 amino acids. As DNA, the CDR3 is TGTGCCAGCAGCCTGCTTGGGGTGGGAGATTCACCCCTCCACTTT. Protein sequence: CASSLLGVGDSPLHF.

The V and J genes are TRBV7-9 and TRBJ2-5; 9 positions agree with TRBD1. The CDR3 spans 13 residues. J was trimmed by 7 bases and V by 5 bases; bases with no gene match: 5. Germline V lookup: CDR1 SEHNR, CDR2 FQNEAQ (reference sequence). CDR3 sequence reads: CASSPGQGRTQYF. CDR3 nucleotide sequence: TGTGCCAGCAGCCCAGGACAGGGGCGGACCCAGTACTTC.

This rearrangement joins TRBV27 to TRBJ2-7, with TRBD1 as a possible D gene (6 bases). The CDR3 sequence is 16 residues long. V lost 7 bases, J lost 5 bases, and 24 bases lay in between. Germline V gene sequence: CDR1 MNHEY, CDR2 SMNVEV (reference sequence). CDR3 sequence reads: CASKSPSRTAGHEQYF. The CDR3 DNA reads TGTGCCAGCAAATCGCCATCCCGGACAGCAGGCCACGAGCAGTACTTC.

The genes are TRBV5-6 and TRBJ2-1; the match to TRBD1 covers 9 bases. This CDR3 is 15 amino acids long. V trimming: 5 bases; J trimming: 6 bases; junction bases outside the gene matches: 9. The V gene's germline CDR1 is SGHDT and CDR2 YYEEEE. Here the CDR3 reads CASSRGTGIINEQFF. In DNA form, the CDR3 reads TGTGCCAGCAGTCGAGGGACAGGGATCATCAATGAGCAGTTCTTC.

The CDR3 DNA follows: TGTGCCGCATCCCGGGCCGGGGGAGGGACCTACGAGCAGTACTTC. Translation: CAASRAGGGTYEQYF. The chain employs TRBV6-5 and TRBJ2-7, with 7 bases aligning to TRBD2. V lost 11 bases, J lost 2 bases, and 15 bases stayed unmatched. The CDR3 totals 15 residues. Germline V CDR1 and CDR2: MNHEY, SVGAGI.

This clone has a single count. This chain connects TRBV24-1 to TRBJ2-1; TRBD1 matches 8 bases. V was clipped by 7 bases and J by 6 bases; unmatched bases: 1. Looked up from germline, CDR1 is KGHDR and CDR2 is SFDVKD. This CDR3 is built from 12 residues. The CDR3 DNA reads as TGTGCCACCAGAACAGGGGGCAATGAGCAGTTCTTC. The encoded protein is CATRTGGNEQFF.

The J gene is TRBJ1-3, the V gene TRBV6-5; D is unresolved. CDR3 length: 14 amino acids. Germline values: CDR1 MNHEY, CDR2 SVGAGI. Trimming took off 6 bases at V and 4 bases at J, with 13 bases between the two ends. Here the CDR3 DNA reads TGTGCCAGCAGCATGGGCGATTCAGGAAACACCATATATTTT. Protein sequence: CASSMGDSGNTIYF.

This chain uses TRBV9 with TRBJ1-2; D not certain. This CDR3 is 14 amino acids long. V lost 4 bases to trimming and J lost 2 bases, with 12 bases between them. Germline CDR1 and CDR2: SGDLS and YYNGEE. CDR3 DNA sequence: TGTGCCAGCAGCTCCAGCGACCGAAACTATGGCTACACCTTC. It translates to CASSSSDRNYGYTF. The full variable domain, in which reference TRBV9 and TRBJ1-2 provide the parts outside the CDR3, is DSGVTQTPKHLITATGQRVTLRCSPRSGDLSVYWYQQSLDQGLQFLIQYYNGEERAKGNILERFSAQQFPDLHSELNLSSLELGDSALYFCASSSSDRNYGYTFGSGTRLTVV.

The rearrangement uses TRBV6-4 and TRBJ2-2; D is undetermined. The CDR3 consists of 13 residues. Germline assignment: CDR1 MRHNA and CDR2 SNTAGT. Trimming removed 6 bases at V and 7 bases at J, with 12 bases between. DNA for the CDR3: TGTGCCAGCAGCTCCGAGGCCAGCGGGGAGCTGTTTTTT. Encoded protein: CASSSEASGELFF.

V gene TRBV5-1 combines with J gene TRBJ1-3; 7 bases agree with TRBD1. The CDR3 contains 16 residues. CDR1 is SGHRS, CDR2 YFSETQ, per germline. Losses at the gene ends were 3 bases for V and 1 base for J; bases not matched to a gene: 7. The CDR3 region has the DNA TGCGCCAGCAGCTCGACAGGGTTAGGTTCTGGAAACACCATATATTTT. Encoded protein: CASSSTGLGSGNTIYF.

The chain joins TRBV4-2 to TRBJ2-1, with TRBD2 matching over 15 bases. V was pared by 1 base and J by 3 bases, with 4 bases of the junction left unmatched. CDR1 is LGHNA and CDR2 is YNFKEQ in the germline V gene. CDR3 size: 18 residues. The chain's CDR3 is CASSQVGTSGGLYNEQFF. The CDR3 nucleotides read TGTGCCAGCAGCCAAGTTGGGACTAGCGGGGGGCTCTACAATGAGCAGTTCTTC.